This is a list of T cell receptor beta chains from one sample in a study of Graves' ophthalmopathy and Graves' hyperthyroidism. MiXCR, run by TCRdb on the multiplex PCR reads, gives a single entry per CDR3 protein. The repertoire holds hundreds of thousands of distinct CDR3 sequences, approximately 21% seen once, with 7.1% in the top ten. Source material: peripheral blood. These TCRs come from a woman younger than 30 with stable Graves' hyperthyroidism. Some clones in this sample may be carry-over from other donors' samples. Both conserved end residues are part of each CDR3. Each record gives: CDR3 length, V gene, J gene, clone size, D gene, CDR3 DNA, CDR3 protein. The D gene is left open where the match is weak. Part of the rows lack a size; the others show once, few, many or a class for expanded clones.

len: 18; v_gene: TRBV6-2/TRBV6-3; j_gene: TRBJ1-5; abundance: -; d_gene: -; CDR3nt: TGTGCCAGCAGGTCGGGGCCTCCCCTTACGTGGAGCAATCAGCCCCAGCATTTT; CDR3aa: CASRSGPPLTWSNQPQHF
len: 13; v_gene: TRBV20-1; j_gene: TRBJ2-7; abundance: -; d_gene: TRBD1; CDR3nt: TGCAGTGCCCATTGGACAGGGAGCTACGAGCAGTACTTC; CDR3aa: CSAHWTGSYEQYF
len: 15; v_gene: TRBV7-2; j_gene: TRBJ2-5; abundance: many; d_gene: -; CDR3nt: TGTGCCAGCAGCTTAGGTTCCGGGACCAGAGAGACCCAGTACTTC; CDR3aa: CASSLGSGTRETQYF
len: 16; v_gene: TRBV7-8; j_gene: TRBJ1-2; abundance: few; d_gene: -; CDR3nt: TGTGCCAGCAGCTTAGCGCGGCAGTCGGAACTCGCGGGCTACACCTTC; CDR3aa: CASSLARQSELAGYTF
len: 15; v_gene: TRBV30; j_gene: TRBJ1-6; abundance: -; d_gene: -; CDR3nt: TGTGCCTGGAGTGTAGTTGCACTGAATAATTCACCCCTCCACTTT; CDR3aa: CAWSVVALNNSPLHF
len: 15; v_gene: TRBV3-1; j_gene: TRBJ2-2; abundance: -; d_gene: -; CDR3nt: TGTGCCAGCAGCCACGGGACCGAGAGCACCGGGGAGCTGTTTTTT; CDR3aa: CASSHGTESTGELFF
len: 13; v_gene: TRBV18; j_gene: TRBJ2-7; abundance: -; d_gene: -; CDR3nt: TGTGCCAGCTCACTTATGGCGGCCTACGAGCAGTACTTC; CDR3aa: CASSLMAAYEQYF
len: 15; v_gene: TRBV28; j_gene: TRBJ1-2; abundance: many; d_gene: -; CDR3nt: TGTGCCAGCAGTTCCGCGGGGGCGGGGAGCTATGGCTACACCTTC; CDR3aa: CASSSAGAGSYGYTF
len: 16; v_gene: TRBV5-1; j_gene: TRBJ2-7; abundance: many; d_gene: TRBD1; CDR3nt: TGCGTCAGCAGCTTGGAAGGGCCGACAGGGGGAAGACGGCAGTACTTC; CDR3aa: CVSSLEGPTGGRRQYF
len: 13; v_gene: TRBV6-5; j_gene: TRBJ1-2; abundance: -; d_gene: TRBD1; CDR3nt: TGTGCCAGCAGTTACGGGGGACAGTTGGGCTACACCTTC; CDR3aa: CASSYGGQLGYTF
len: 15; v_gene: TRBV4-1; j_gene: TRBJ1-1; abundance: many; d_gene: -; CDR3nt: TGCGCCAGCAGCCCACCGACCGACTTTTACACTGAAGCTTTCTTT; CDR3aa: CASSPPTDFYTEAFF
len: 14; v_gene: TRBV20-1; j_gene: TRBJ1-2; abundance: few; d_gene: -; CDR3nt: TGCAGTGCTAGAAAAGGGGCAGGGGACTATGGCTACACCTTC; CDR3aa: CSARKGAGDYGYTF
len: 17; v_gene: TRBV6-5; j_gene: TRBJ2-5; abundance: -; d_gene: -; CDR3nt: TGTGCCAGCAGTTACCAGTCCCCGGGGGGCTGGAGGGAGACCCAGTACTTC; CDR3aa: CASSYQSPGGWRETQYF
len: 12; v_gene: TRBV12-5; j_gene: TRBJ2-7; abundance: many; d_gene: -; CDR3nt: TGTGCTAGTGGTTTTCAGGCCTACGAGCAGTACTTC; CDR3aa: CASGFQAYEQYF
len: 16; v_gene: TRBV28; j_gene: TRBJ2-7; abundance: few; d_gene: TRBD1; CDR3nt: TGTGCCAGCAGTTTATATGGCCAGGGGGTCGCCTACGAGCAGTACTTC; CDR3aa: CASSLYGQGVAYEQYF
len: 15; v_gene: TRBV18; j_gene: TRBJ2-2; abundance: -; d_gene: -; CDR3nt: TGTGCCAGCTCACCTGACCCCAGCAACACCGGGGAGCTGTTTTTT; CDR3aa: CASSPDPSNTGELFF
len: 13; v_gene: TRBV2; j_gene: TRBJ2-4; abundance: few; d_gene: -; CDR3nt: TGTGCCAGCAGTTGGACCGAAGGTGACATTCAGTACTTC; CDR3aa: CASSWTEGDIQYF
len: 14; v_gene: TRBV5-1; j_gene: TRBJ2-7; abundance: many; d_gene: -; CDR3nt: TGCGCCAGCAGCTTGACAGGTTACGCCGGCGAGCAGTACTTC; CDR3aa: CASSLTGYAGEQYF
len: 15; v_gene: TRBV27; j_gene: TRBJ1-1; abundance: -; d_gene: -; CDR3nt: TGTGCCAGCAGTTTAGACAGTATTCGTTCCACTGAAGCTTTCTTT; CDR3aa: CASSLDSIRSTEAFF
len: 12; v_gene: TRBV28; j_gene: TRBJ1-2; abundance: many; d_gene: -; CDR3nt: TGTGCCAGCGCCAGGGCGGACTATGGCTACACCTTC; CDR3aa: CASARADYGYTF
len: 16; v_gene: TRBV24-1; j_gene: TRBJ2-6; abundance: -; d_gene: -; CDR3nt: TGTGCCACCAGTGAACCTCAGGGCTCTGGGGCCAACGTCCTGACTTTC; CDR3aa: CATSEPQGSGANVLTF
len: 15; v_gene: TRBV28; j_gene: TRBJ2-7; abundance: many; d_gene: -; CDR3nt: TGTGCCACCGCCAGTAGTTGGGGAGTTTCCTACGAGCAGTACTTC; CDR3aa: CATASSWGVSYEQYF
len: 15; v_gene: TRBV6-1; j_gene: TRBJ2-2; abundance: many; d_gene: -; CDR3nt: TGTGCCAGCAGTGACGGCAGGGCTGGGACCGGGGAGCTGTTTTTT; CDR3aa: CASSDGRAGTGELFF
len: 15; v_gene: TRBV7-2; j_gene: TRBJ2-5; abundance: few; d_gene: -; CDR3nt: TGTGCCTCTTCCGGCGACCGAATAGGCCAAGAGACCCAGTACTTC; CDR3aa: CASSGDRIGQETQYF
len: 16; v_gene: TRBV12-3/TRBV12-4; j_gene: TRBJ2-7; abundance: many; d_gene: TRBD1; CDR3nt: TGTGCCAGCAGATATAGTACCGGGACAGGGCCCTACGAGCAGTACTTC; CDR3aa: CASRYSTGTGPYEQYF
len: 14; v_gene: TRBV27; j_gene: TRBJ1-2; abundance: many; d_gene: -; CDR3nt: TGTGCCAGCAGTTTATTGGCAGGGGACTATGGCTACACCTTC; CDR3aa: CASSLLAGDYGYTF
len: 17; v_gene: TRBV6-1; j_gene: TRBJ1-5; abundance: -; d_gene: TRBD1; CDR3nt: TGTGCCAGCAGTGAAGCAGGGACGACAGGGAACGGTCAGCCCCAGCATTTT; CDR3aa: CASSEAGTTGNGQPQHF
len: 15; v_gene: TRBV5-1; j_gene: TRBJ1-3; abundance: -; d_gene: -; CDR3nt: TGCGCCAGCAGCGAGGATCCGGGGGCTGGAAACACCATATATTTT; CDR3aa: CASSEDPGAGNTIYF
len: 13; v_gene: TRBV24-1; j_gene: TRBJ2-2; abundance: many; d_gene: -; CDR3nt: TGTGCCACCAGTGACCATTACACCGGGGAGCTGTTTTTT; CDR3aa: CATSDHYTGELFF
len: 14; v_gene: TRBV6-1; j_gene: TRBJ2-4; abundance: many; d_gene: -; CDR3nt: TGTGCCAGCAGTGATGGACAGGGAGGGAACATTCAGTACTTC; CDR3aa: CASSDGQGGNIQYF
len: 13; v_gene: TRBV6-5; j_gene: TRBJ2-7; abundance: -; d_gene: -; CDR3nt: TGTGCCAGCAGTTACGAGGAAACCTACGAGCAGTACTTC; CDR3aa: CASSYEETYEQYF
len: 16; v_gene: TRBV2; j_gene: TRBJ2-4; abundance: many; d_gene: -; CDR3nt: TGTGCCAGCAGTGCTCTGGAGGGGGTAGCCAAAAACATTCAGTACTTC; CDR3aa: CASSALEGVAKNIQYF
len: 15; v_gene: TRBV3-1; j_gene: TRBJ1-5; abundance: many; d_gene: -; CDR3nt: TGTGCCAGCAGCCAAGGGGGGCAGGGCAATCAGCCCCAGCATTTT; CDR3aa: CASSQGGQGNQPQHF
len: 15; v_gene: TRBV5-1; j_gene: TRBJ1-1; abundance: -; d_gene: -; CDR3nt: TGCGCCAGCAGCTTGTTAGGCAGCCGAAACACTGAAGCTTTCTTT; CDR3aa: CASSLLGSRNTEAFF
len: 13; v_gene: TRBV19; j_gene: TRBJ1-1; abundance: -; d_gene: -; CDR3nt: TGTGCCAGTACCCCCCGGCGAGGCACTGAAGCTTTCTTT; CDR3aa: CASTPRRGTEAFF
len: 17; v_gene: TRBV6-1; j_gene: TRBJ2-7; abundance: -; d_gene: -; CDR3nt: TGTGCCAGCAGTGCCCTGAGTGGGCTCCTTTTTCGGTACGAGCAGTACTTC; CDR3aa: CASSALSGLLFRYEQYF
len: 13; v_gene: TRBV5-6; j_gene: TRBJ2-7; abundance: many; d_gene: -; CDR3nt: TGTGCCAGCAGCCCGGACCCTTCCTACGAGCAGTACTTC; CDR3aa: CASSPDPSYEQYF
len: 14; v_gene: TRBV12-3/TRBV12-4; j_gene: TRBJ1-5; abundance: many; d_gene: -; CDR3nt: TGTGCCAGCAGTAACGGGGTTAGCAATCAGCCCCAGCATTTT; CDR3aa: CASSNGVSNQPQHF
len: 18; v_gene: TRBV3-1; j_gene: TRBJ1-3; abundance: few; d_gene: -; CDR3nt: TGTGCCAGCAGCCAAGAGTCGTCACCGTTTGGCTCTGGAAACACCATATATTTT; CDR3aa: CASSQESSPFGSGNTIYF
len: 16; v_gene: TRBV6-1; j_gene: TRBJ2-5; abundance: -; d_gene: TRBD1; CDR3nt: TGTGCCAGCAGTGAATCCCGGACAGGGGAGGGAGAGACCCAGTACTTC; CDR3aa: CASSESRTGEGETQYF
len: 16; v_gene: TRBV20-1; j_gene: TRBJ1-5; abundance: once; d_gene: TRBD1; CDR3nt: TGCAGTGCTAGACGTTCCCGGGACAGCATCAATCAGCCCCAGCATTTT; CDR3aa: CSARRSRDSINQPQHF
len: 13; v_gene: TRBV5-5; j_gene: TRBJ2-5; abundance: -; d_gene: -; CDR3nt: TGTGCCAGCAGCTTGCTTGTACCAGAGACCCAGTACTTC; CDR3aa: CASSLLVPETQYF
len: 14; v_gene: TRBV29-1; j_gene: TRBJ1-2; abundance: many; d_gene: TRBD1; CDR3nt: TGCAGCGTTGAATTAGACAGGGGGCCTTATGGCTACACCTTC; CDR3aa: CSVELDRGPYGYTF
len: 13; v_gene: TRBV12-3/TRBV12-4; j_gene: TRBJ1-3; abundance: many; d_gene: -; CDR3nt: TGTGCCAGCAGCCCGGGTTCTGGAAACACCATATATTTT; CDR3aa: CASSPGSGNTIYF
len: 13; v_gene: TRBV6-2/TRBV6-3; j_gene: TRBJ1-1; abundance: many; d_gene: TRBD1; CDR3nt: TGTGCCAGCGCCTCCGACAGGGCCACTGAAGCTCTCTTT; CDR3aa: CASASDRATEALF
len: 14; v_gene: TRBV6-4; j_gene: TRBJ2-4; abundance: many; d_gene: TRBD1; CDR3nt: TGTGCCAGCAGTGAGGGGACAGGGGGAAACATTAAGTACTTC; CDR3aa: CASSEGTGGNIKYF
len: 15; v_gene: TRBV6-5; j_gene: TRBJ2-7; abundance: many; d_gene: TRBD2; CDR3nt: TGTGCCAGCAGTTACTCTGCTAGCGGAGCCTACGAGCAGTACTTC; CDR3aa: CASSYSASGAYEQYF
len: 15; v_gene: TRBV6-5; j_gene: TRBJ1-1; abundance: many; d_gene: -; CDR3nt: TGTGCCAGCAGTTACTCGTCCAGGGTTGGAACTGAAGCTTTCTTT; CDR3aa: CASSYSSRVGTEAFF
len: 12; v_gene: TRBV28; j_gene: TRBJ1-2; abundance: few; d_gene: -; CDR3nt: TGTGCCAGCAGTTTAGGAGGGGAAGGCTACACCTTC; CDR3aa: CASSLGGEGYTF
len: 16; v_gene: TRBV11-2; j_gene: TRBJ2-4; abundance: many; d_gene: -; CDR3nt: TGTGCCAGCAGCACCCCTGGGGAGATAGCCAAAAACATTCAGTACTTC; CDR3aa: CASSTPGEIAKNIQYF
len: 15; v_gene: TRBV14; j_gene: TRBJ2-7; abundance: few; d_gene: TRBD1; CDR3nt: TGTGCCAGCAGCCAATTATTGACAGGGTCCTACGAGCAGTACTTC; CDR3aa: CASSQLLTGSYEQYF